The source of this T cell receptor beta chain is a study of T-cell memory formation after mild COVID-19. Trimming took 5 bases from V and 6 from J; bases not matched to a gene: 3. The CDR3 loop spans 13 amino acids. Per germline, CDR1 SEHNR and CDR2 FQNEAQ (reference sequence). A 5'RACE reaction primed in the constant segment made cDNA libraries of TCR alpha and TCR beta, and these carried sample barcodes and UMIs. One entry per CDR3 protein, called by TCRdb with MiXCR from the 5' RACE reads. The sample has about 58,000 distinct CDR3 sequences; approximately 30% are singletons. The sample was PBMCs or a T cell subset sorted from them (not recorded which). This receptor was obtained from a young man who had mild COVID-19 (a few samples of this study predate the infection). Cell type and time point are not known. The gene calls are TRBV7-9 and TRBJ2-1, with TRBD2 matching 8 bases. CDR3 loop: CASSPGGANEQFF. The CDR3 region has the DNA TGTGCCAGCAGCCCGGGGGGGGCCAATGAGCAGTTCTTC.